The clone carrying this TCR beta chain came up many times. What it recognizes is unknown. The data derive from a study of blood T cells in healthy people across ages. Looking at the study overall: About one barcoded beta molecule per two T cells was captured by template switching.

Study-wide points: Per million T cells, TCR beta diversity dropped about linearly as age rose.

Combining a sample-barcoded 5' primer with a J-beta primer mix, a second PCR ran for about 6 to 11 cycles. A single record per CDR3 protein comes from TCRdb applying MiXCR to the 5' RACE reads. The repertoire holds roughly 900,000 distinct CDR3 sequences, with under 30% as singletons. The donors, healthy Caucasians from Russia, were aged roughly 6 to 95. Peripheral blood, ten milliliters per donor, was collected. The junction had 7 bases not matched to a gene; V was cut back by 2 bases and J by 4 bases. This CDR3 has 14 amino acids. Germline V gives CDR1 SQVTM, CDR2 ANQGSEA. This TCR came from a woman aged 80 or over in good health. Sequencing was done on a sample of blood. The chain joins TRBV29-1 to TRBJ2-7; 8 bases fit TRBD2. In nucleotides, the CDR3 is TGCAGCGTTGAATCTTTAGCGGGGTCGTACGAGCAGTACTTC. Its protein is CSVESLAGSYEQYF.